This passage covers 26 T cell receptor beta chains from one sample sequenced in a study of cytotoxic CD8 clonotypes in ibrutinib-treated CLL. Assay: immunoSEQ multiplex PCR; the TCRdb copy retains only in-frame clones and omits some. The sample lists 90,000 to 150,000 clones, approximately 58% seen once, with 30% to 45% in the top ten. Here the sequenced sample was PBMCs, taken after 24 months of ibrutinib treatment. The receptor source for this set is a human donor with chronic lymphocytic leukemia.

This clone has a count of ten or more. V and J are TRBV7-2 and TRBJ1-2; 8 nucleotides agree with TRBD1. Losses at the gene ends were 5 bases for V and 3 bases for J; bases not matched to a gene: 8. This CDR3 comprises 15 residues. In germline, CDR1 is SGHTA, CDR2 FQGNSA. The CDR3 nucleotides read TGTGCCAGCAGCCTGGGACAGGCTGACTACTATGGCTACACCTTC. It specifies CASSLGQADYYGYTF.

There are a few counts of this clone. The genes are TRBV4-2 and TRBJ2-2, with D perhaps matching TRBD2 (6 bases). Trimming removed 5 bases at V and 6 bases at J, with 10 bases between. There are 13 residues in the CDR3. Germline CDR1 reads LGHNA; CDR2 reads YNFKEQ. The CDR3 here is CASSISGSGELFF. CDR3 nucleotides: TGTGCCAGCAGCATAAGCGGGTCCGGGGAGCTGTTTTTT.

This chain joins TRBV7-9 and TRBJ1-3; no definite D call. CDR1 and CDR2 from the germline V gene are SEHNR and FQNEAQ (reference sequence). V shed 5 bases and J shed 3 bases, with 11 bases lying between them. The CDR3 spans 14 residues. CDR3 sequence: CASSHGPRGNTIYF. The CDR3 DNA reads TGTGCCAGCAGCCACGGGCCCCGTGGAAACACCATATATTTT.

The chain uses TRBV6-1 and TRBJ1-2; possibly TRBD1 for D (5 bases). This CDR3 is built from 14 residues. CDR1 and CDR2 (germline): MNHNS, SASEGT. Trimming left V 3 bases short and J 5 bases short, with 13 bases between. In DNA form, the CDR3 reads TGTGCCAGCAGTGACGGGGGATCTAGGTATGGCTACACCTTC. It encodes CASSDGGSRYGYTF.

This chain links TRBV25-1 with TRBJ2-5, with unresolved D. This CDR3 has 14 residues. Between the trimmed V and J ends, which lost 1 base and 7 bases, there was a span of 13 bases. Germline-derived CDR1 and CDR2 are MGHDK and SYGVNS. CDR3 in amino acids: CASSELRPPGTQYF. The CDR3 DNA is TGTGCCAGCAGTGAATTGAGGCCACCGGGGACCCAGTACTTC.

CDR3 sequence: CASSSSKGIQYF. CDR3 sequence (DNA): TGTGCCAGCAGCTCCTCGAAGGGCATTCAGTACTTC. This chain links TRBV6-5 with TRBJ2-4; D is unresolved. Trimming left V 6 bases short and J 9 bases short, with 12 bases between. The CDR3 is 12 residues long. Per the germline V gene, CDR1 is MNHEY and CDR2 is SVGAGI.

This rearrangement joins TRBV4-2 to TRBJ2-2; 7 nucleotides line up with TRBD1. The CDR3 runs 14 residues. The V segment lost 6 bases and the J segment 1 base; nucleotides outside the gene matches: 2. The V gene's germline CDR1 is LGHNA and CDR2 YNFKEQ. CDR3 sequence: CASRRTGNTGELFF. In DNA form, the CDR3 reads TGTGCCAGCAGGCGGACAGGGAACACCGGGGAGCTGTTTTTT.

V gene TRBV7-2 combines with J gene TRBJ1-6; D is uncertain. V was trimmed by 5 bases and J by 4 bases, leaving 12 bases between them. The germline V gene encodes CDR1 SGHTA and CDR2 FQGNSA. This CDR3 is 15 amino acids long. CDR3 loop: CASSLLGDYNSPLHF. CDR3 nucleotide sequence: TGTGCCAGCAGCCTGCTCGGGGATTATAATTCACCCCTCCACTTT.

V gene TRBV11-1 combines with J gene TRBJ2-2; the D gene is possibly TRBD2 (6 bases). V lost 5 bases, J lost 2 bases, and 12 bases lay in between. CDR3 length: 15 residues. The V gene's germline CDR1 is SGHAT and CDR2 FQDESV (reference sequence). CDR3 sequence: CASSMSGTNTGELFF. The DNA of the CDR3 is TGTGCCAGCAGCATGTCCGGGACTAACACCGGGGAGCTGTTTTTT. The full variable domain, with the rest looked up from reference TRBV11-1 and TRBJ2-2, is EAEVAQSPRYKITEKSQAVAFWCDPISGHATLYWYRQILGQGPELLVQFQDESVVDDSQLPKDRFSAERLKGVDSTLKIQPAELGDSAMYLCASSMSGTNTGELFFGEGSRLTVL.

The chain links TRBV19 to TRBJ2-7, with 8 bases identical to TRBD1. The V gene end was trimmed by 5 bases and the J gene end by 0 bases; junction bases not matched to a gene: 3. The CDR3 totals 14 residues. Germline values: CDR1 LNHDA, CDR2 SQIVND (reference sequence). CDR3 in DNA: TGTGCCAGTAGTTCGGACAGGGTCTCCTACGAGCAGTACTTC. Its translation is CASSSDRVSYEQYF.

The chain recombines TRBV5-6 with TRBJ1-2, with D unclear. This CDR3 contains 13 residues. V lost 3 bases and J lost 4, with 10 bases in between. Germline V gives CDR1 SGHDT, CDR2 YYEEEE. The CDR3 DNA follows: TGTGCCAGCAGCTCAGGACGAACCTATGGCTACACCTTC. As protein: CASSSGRTYGYTF. Variable domain in full (rest from reference TRBV5-6 and TRBJ1-2): DAGVTQSPTHLIKTRGQQVTLRCSPKSGHDTVSWYQQALGQGPQFIFQYYEEEERQRGNFPDRFSGHQFPNYSSELNVNALLLGDSALYLCASSSGRTYGYTFGSGTRLTVV.

The rearrangement links TRBV30 to TRBJ2-7; weak D call: TRBD1 (5 bases). The CDR3 has 14 residues. V was shortened by 1 base and J by 6 bases, with 16 bases between the two germline ends. Looked up from germline, CDR1 is GTSNPN and CDR2 is SVGIG (reference sequence). CDR3 region: CAWSGRRDYLEQYF. The CDR3 DNA reads TGTGCCTGGAGTGGGCGCAGGGATTATCTCGAGCAGTACTTC.

The chain combines TRBV19 with TRBJ2-3; 8 positions agree with TRBD1. CDR3 length: 15 amino acids. The V gene end was trimmed by 6 bases and the J gene end by 3 bases; junction bases not matched to a gene: 8. From germline, CDR1 is LNHDA and CDR2 SQIVND (reference sequence). The CDR3 loop is CASSSTGGSTDTQYF. For the CDR3, the DNA is TGTGCCAGTAGCAGCACAGGGGGTAGTACAGATACGCAGTATTTT. The full variable domain, its missing parts supplied by reference TRBV19 and TRBJ2-3, is DGGITQSPKYLFRKEGQNVTLSCEQNLNHDAMYWYRQDPGQGLRLIYYSQIVNDFQKGDIAEGYSVSREKKESFPLTVTSAQKNPTAFYLCASSSTGGSTDTQYFGPGTRLTVL.

This clone has a handful of counts. CDR3 nucleotide sequence: TGTGCCAGCGAATCTAGCGGGGACACCGGGGAGCTGTTTTTT. Encoded protein: CASESSGDTGELFF. V and J are TRBV7-9 and TRBJ2-2; 9 bases agree with TRBD2. This CDR3 comprises 14 residues. CDR1 and CDR2 (germline): SEHNR, FQNEAQ (reference sequence). The V segment lost 8 bases and the J segment 3 bases; nucleotides outside the gene matches: 4.

The V gene is TRBV4-2, the J gene TRBJ2-3, with 7 nucleotides matching TRBD2. The germline V gene has CDR1 LGHNA and CDR2 YNFKEQ. The CDR3 is 17 residues long. Losses at the gene ends were 4 bases for V and 2 bases for J; bases not matched to a gene: 12. The CDR3 loop reads CASSPPGQGLPTDTQYF. CDR3 DNA sequence: TGTGCCAGCAGCCCCCCAGGTCAGGGACTACCCACAGATACGCAGTATTTT.

The chain couples TRBV6-4 to TRBJ2-3; possibly TRBD2 for D (6 bases). The V and J ends lost 4 bases and 1 base respectively, with 12 bases between them. This CDR3 has 15 amino acids. Germline V gene sequence: CDR1 MRHNA, CDR2 SNTAGT. The CDR3 protein is CASSVEGGGTDTQYF. The CDR3 coding sequence is TGTGCCAGCAGTGTAGAAGGCGGGGGCACAGATACGCAGTATTTT.

The chain combines TRBV15 with TRBJ1-5, with TRBD1 as a possible D gene (6 bases). Per the germline V gene, CDR1 is LNHNV and CDR2 is YYDKDF (reference sequence). The length of the CDR3 is 14 residues. V gave up 3 bases and J gave up 3 bases, with 9 bases separating them. The CDR3 nucleotides are TGTGCCACCAGCAGCGGACAGACCAATCAGCCCCAGCATTTT. Translation: CATSSGQTNQPQHF.

This sequence joins TRBV9 and TRBJ2-1; TRBD2 aligns across 10 bases. With V trimmed by 0 bases and J by 4 bases, 4 bases remained unmatched. The CDR3 spans 16 residues. CDR1 is SGDLS and CDR2 is YYNGEE in the germline V gene. This CDR3 reads CASSVGSGGLYNEQFF. DNA of the CDR3: TGTGCCAGCAGCGTAGGTAGCGGGGGGTTATACAATGAGCAGTTCTTC.

The gene calls are TRBV5-1 and TRBJ2-1, with 8 bases identical to TRBD1. CDR1 and CDR2 (germline): SGHRS, YFSETQ. Trimming at V came to 4 bases and at J to 7 bases, leaving 7 bases not matched to a gene. The CDR3 extends over 14 amino acids. CDR3 region: CASSPLDRVNEQFF. The DNA of the CDR3 is TGCGCCAGCAGCCCTCTGGACAGGGTGAATGAGCAGTTCTTC.

The chain uses TRBV11-3 and TRBJ2-7, with 8 nucleotides matching TRBD1. The germline V gene encodes CDR1 SGHNT and CDR2 YENEEA. The CDR3 is 15 residues long. The J segment lost 2 bases and the V segment lost 5 bases, leaving 8 bases of the junction unmatched. The CDR3 bases are TGTGCCAGCAGCCCTGGGACAGGACTCACCTACGAGCAGTACTTC. This translates into CASSPGTGLTYEQYF.

The chain links TRBV28 to TRBJ1-2; D call uncertain. Germline CDR1 and CDR2: MDHEN and SYDVKM. Between the trimmed V and J ends, which lost 8 bases and 3 bases, there was a span of 4 bases. The CDR3 is made up of 10 amino acids. As DNA, the CDR3 is TGTGCCAGCGGTTACTATGGCTACACCTTC. Protein: CASGYYGYTF.

The chain recombines TRBV29-1 with TRBJ2-3, with 10 bases that match TRBD2. Per germline, CDR1 SQVTM and CDR2 ANQGSEA. CDR3 length: 18 amino acids. V lost 0 bases and J lost 6; bases outside the gene matches: 15. The chain's CDR3 is CSVEDRGLAGAPLDTQYF. The CDR3, as DNA: TGCAGCGTTGAAGATCGAGGGCTAGCGGGGGCCCCCCTGGATACGCAGTATTTT.

This clone has a single count. V gene TRBV30 combines with J gene TRBJ1-1; D gene ambiguous. The CDR3 contains 11 residues. Germline V lookup: CDR1 GTSNPN, CDR2 SVGIG (reference sequence). With 1 base removed from V and 8 bases from J, the gap between germline ends came to 8 bases. This CDR3 is CAWSAEAEAFF. The CDR3 DNA reads as TGTGCCTGGAGTGCAGAGGCAGAAGCTTTCTTT.

The chain couples TRBV4-1 to TRBJ2-5; D call uncertain. Trimming removed 0 bases from V and 5 bases from J, with 10 bases in between. The CDR3 totals 14 residues. The V gene's germline CDR1 is MGHRA and CDR2 YSYEKL. This CDR3 reads CASSQDYIWETQYF. The CDR3 DNA reads TGCGCCAGCAGCCAAGACTACATTTGGGAGACCCAGTACTTC.

This chain uses TRBV25-1 with TRBJ2-2; TRBD1 matches at 7 bases. The CDR3 spans 17 residues. Trimming cost V 8 bases and J 4 bases; bases outside gene matches: 16. CDR1 is MGHDK and CDR2 is SYGVNS in the germline V gene. CDR3 coding DNA: TGTGCCAGCGGACCCCTAACAGGGGATCGAAGCACCGGGGAGCTGTTTTTT. Translation: CASGPLTGDRSTGELFF.

V gene TRBV7-9 combines with J gene TRBJ2-3; D is perhaps TRBD2 (6 bases). The CDR3 has 15 amino acids. Germline CDR1 is SEHNR and CDR2 is FQNEAQ (reference sequence). Trimming cost V 1 base and J 1 base, with 9 bases left between them. The CDR3 region is CASSLVGGGTDTQYF. The CDR3 coding sequence is TGTGCCAGCAGCTTAGTAGGCGGGGGCACAGATACGCAGTATTTT.